The 3 T cell receptor beta chains below come from one sample, sequenced in a study of T cell changes during pregnancy in multiple sclerosis. The assay was immunoSEQ multiplex PCR, and TCRdb's table has in-frame clones only and misses some. The sample includes 52,000 or so clones, 85% to 95% of them seen just once. The material sequenced was CD4+ T cells from peripheral blood mononuclear cells, taken in the second trimester of pregnancy. Receptors were obtained from a female donor with multiple sclerosis, enrolled in a pregnancy study.

The chain has TRBV19 and TRBJ2-2, with unresolved D. CDR1 and CDR2 from the germline V gene are LNHDA and SQIVND (reference sequence). Between the trimmed V and J ends, which lost 2 bases and 2 bases, there was a span of 15 bases. This CDR3 spans 17 amino acids. The CDR3 DNA reads as TGTGCCAGTAGTATATCTGGGCGTAACCTTAACACCGGGGAGCTGTTTTTT. Translated: CASSISGRNLNTGELFF. Full variable domain (outside the CDR3, taken from reference TRBV19 and TRBJ2-2): DGGITQSPKYLFRKEGQNVTLSCEQNLNHDAMYWYRQDPGQGLRLIYYSQIVNDFQKGDIAEGYSVSREKKESFPLTVTSAQKNPTAFYLCASSISGRNLNTGELFFGEGSRLTVL.

This chain connects TRBV6-1 to TRBJ2-5; a weak D match, TRBD1 (6 bases). The ends were cut back, 4 bases at V and 0 bases at J, with 24 bases in the middle. The CDR3 extends over 19 amino acids. The germline CDR1 and CDR2 sequences are MNHNS and SASEGT. CDR3 protein: CASSVGSTGWLQDQETQYF. For the CDR3, the DNA is TGTGCCAGCAGTGTCGGGTCTACAGGGTGGCTCCAAGACCAAGAGACCCAGTACTTC.

This sequence joins TRBV27 and TRBJ2-1; D possibly corresponds to TRBD2 (5 bases). Trimming shortened V by 7 bases and J by 0 bases, and 13 bases separated the two germline ends. This CDR3 has 15 residues. Germline CDR1 MNHEY, CDR2 SMNVEV (reference sequence). CDR3 DNA sequence: TGTGCCAGCAAGATCGGGGTTTCCTCCTACAATGAGCAGTTCTTC. This translates into CASKIGVSSYNEQFF.